This is a list of T cell receptor beta chains from one sample in a study of blood T cells in healthy people across ages. MiXCR was run by TCRdb on the 5' RACE reads, yielding one entry per CDR3 protein. The sample contains about a million distinct CDR3 sequences, about two fifths of which appear only once. The specimen sequenced was blood. The receptors were gathered from a young man in good health. Each CDR3 is given without its conserved first and last residue. Expanded clones get a size class; other rows say once, few or many, or leave the size out.

>TRBJ2-2|-|TRBV14
ASSPRPVNTGELF
>TRBJ2-3|few|TRBV5-1
ASSLLGETDTQY
>TRBJ2-7|many|TRBV7-9
ASSPNYEQY
>TRBJ2-4|-|TRBV18
ASSPGTGDINIQY
>TRBJ2-7|-|TRBV20-1
SARHGTGGPNEQY
>TRBJ2-5|-|TRBV4-3
ASSQKGSIGETQY
>TRBJ1-5|-|TRBV24-1
ATSDPGSNQPQH
>TRBJ1-5|-|TRBV19
ASSIVGARGNQPQH
>TRBJ1-6|-|TRBV4-3
ASSQDSSSSYNSPPH
>TRBJ2-1|-|TRBV5-1
ASSLEVTQGEQF
>TRBJ1-2|-|TRBV14
ASSQVWRGHLNHGYT
>TRBJ2-2|-|TRBV5-1
ASSYRAMNTGELF
>TRBJ2-5|-|TRBV21-1
ASSFDRAIKETQY
>TRBJ2-1|-|TRBV5-1
ASSFRLDRYNEQF
>TRBJ2-7|many|TRBV9
ASSVTGGSSYEQY
>TRBJ1-4|-|TRBV20-1
SARDLARPRKLF
>TRBJ2-1|many|TRBV5-1
ASRTANEQF
>TRBJ2-1|-|TRBV7-9
ASSSPGASDPYNEQF
>TRBJ1-1|once|TRBV5-1
ASSFLQGGTVNTEAF
>TRBJ1-2|-|TRBV5-8
ASSLAGTGGLYGYT
>TRBJ2-2|-|TRBV4-1
ASSFRTSGGADTGELF
>TRBJ1-2|few|TRBV20-1
SARANAGGHTNYGYT
>TRBJ2-5|-|TRBV29-1
SVDQGGQETQY
>TRBJ1-2|few|TRBV20-1
SATDRRRYLYGYT
>-|-|TRBV4-3
ASSQDGGLLYNEQY
>TRBJ2-1|-|TRBV30
AWSWGSEQF
>TRBJ1-4|-|TRBV5-6
ASEGTTNEKLF
>TRBJ2-3|-|TRBV7-9
ASSLGAGRSEDTQY
>TRBJ1-5|-|TRBV11-2
ANSLGAGSQPQH
>TRBJ2-2|-|TRBV7-8
ASSDLRARRGELF
>TRBJ2-1|-|TRBV20-1
SAILAGGSNEQF
>TRBJ2-4|few|TRBV3-1
ASSHRERGGKNIQY
>TRBJ2-1|few|TRBV6-5
ASRHDLHEQF
>TRBJ2-1|few|TRBV27
ASSLRGANEQF
>TRBJ2-7|few|TRBV18
ASSPTPPGGEQY
>TRBJ1-1|few|TRBV14
ASSQVPRTEAF
>-|-|TRBV4-3
ASSQEPVGYEQY
>TRBJ1-6|few|TRBV10-3
AISESEGVSPLH
>TRBJ2-7|many|TRBV6-5
ASRDDRATYEQY
>TRBJ1-5|few|TRBV4-2
ASSQEVLSGGNQPQH
>TRBJ1-1|-|TRBV15
ATSPKGGTEAF
>TRBJ2-7|few|TRBV3-1
ASSQDPSGLSYEQY
>TRBJ2-3|few|TRBV6-5
ASSYSRGLGADTQY
>TRBJ2-7|few|TRBV30
AWTKTGWYEQY
>-|few|TRBV20-1
SASPEPTTQNGEQY